The TCR beta chain described here comes from a study of cytomegalovirus exposure and HLA in healthy donors. Study-level points and caveats: Highest at DRB1 and lowest at HLA-C, TCR association rates differed among HLA loci in a later analysis. Per a prior analysis, the majority of TCR beta V segments were productive roughly 87% or roughly 30% of the time.

The CDR3 loop spans 12 amino acids. Germline V gene sequence: CDR1 SGDLS, CDR2 YYNGEE. Deletions cut 8 bases from V and 7 bases from J, with 12 bases between. 60 Vbeta and 13 Jbeta primers were used in PCR. Profiling relied on immunoSEQ multiplex PCR, and the TCRdb table lists in-frame clones only, not all of them. The table records 250,000 to 350,000 clones, just over 85% of them present only once. In its sample, this clone was seen once. Its antigen is currently unknown. The receptor's source is a man in his forties in good health and CMV-seropositive. Sequenced: PBMCs. The chain links TRBV9 to TRBJ2-2; D perhaps matches TRBD2 (6 bases). Written as DNA, the CDR3 is TGTGCCAGTCGTCCGGGAGTCGGGGAGCTGTTTTTT. This sequence encodes CASRPGVGELFF.